The text below deals with one T cell receptor beta chain. What antigen it recognizes has not been identified. Base qualities were left out, and no much larger clone turns up one base away. The data originate from a study of Ad26.COV2.S vaccination and SARS-CoV-2 variants (dated by TCRdb to 2020 to 2022). In the study overall: Donors in the vaccine arm were drawn from COV1001, a multicentre, randomized, double-blind, placebo-controlled phase I-IIa trial testing Ad26.COV2.S in healthy adults. Dosing of Ad26.COV2.S was intramuscular, at either 5x10^10 or 1x10^11 viral particles, delivered as one shot or as two shots spaced 56 days apart. Sequencing of the TCRbeta repertoire served to evaluate the specificity and breadth of SARS-CoV-2-reactive T cell receptors following Ad26.COV2.S vaccination. The TCR-sequenced set comprised around 30 samples: approximately 19 Ad26.COV2.S vaccine recipients, 5 placebo recipients and 8 SARS-CoV-2 convalescent individuals. Trial participants were randomized into five groups of five, in which low-dose or high-dose Ad26.COV2.S was given once or twice, or placebo was given on both occasions. Investigators remained blinded to trial group allocation during experiments and outcome assessment. On the study overall, not on this receptor specifically: Substantial breadth of spike-specific CD8+ and CD4+ T cell responses was reported after vaccination. Comparable non-spike TCR breadth was observed between vaccine and placebo recipients, consistent with only spike being contained in the vaccine. Ad26.COV2.S recipients had higher spike-specific TCR breadth than placebo recipients (P = 0.0014). It was noted by the authors that total T cell responses may have been underestimated by the TCR breadth and depth analyses. Comparing responses between vaccine doses or regimens was not something the study was powered to do.

In light of the paper, this sample's treatment or condition label describes: 19 received Ad26.COV2.S at low or high dose, single or two shots; 5 received placebo; per-sample allocation not given. Repertoires of vaccine and placebo recipients were sequenced from samples taken on day 63 after the first injection. Cohort 1b enrolled about 25 adults aged 18-55 years at a single site in Boston, USA, between 29 July and 7 August 2020. Ad26.COV2.S consisted of a replication-incompetent adenovirus type 26 vector by which a prefusion-stabilized SARS-CoV-2 spike protein from the original Wuhan strain was expressed. The immunoSEQ Assay was used to sequence TCRbeta CDR3 regions. After extraction, genomic DNA underwent amplification by bias-controlled multiplex PCR, followed by high-throughput sequencing. Per the original workflow: To quantify the absolute abundance of every unique TCRbeta CDR3 region, sequences were collapsed and filtered. T cell fraction was estimated by normalization of TCRbeta template counts to usable DNA, with usable DNA being measured through amplification of reference genes present in all nucleated cells. Repertoire TCRs were annotated as SARS-CoV-2-specific when V gene, CDR3 amino acid sequence and J gene were exactly matched to a known reactive TCR set. The reference SARS-CoV-2 TCR set came from MIRA and was filtered for enrichment in COVID-19-positive ImmuneCODE repertoires, removing public or cross-reactive TCRs. Drawing on the MIRA antigens, annotated TCRs were analysed further at the level of specific ORF or position within ORF. Breadth was defined as the number of annotated unique rearrangements divided by the total number of unique productive rearrangements, and depth was defined as the summed frequency of the annotated unique rearrangements. TCR breadth was compared between groups using two-sided Wilcoxon rank-sum tests. TCRdb mirrors the immuneACCESS table, restricted to in-frame sequences. Some clones are absent from its copies; in checked studies, under half trace to an unresolved V gene, and the reason for the others is unknown. V and J calls plus clone size are reproduced from that table; the DNA served to infer D and trimming. The table for this sample lists 350,000 to 400,000 clones; about nine tenths of them were counted only once. The ten largest clones take up about 1.9% of the sample.

Measured from the cysteine to the phenylalanine, the CDR3 is 15 residues long. The kept DNA is CDR3 alone, 45 bases in frame from the first base. Per the germline V gene, SGHRS is the CDR1 and YFSETQ is the CDR2. V is reduced by 0 bases and J by 4 bases, leaving a spacing of 12 bases between them. In this chain, TRBV5-1 is recombined with TRBJ2-3, with a weak D call of TRBD2 (6 bases match). The sample consisted of peripheral blood, taken in a trial of Ad26.COV2.S vaccine versus placebo. This clonotype originated in a person aged 18-65 years who received the Ad26.COV2.S COVID-19 vaccine or a placebo. The DNA reads as follows: TGCGCCAGCAGCTTGGGGACTACCCAGGCAGATACGCAGTATTTT. This gives the protein CASSLGTTQADTQYF.